Below, 18 T cell receptor beta chains from the same sample are listed, as sequenced in a study of blood T cell repertoires in COVID-19. Generated by immunoSEQ multiplex PCR, the TCRdb table keeps only in-frame clones and is missing some. The table records 200,000 to 300,000 clones, about 89% of them present only once. The material sequenced was peripheral blood. The receptors originated from a woman in her 40s who had recovered from COVID-19.

The V and J genes are TRBV19 and TRBJ1-2, with D possibly being TRBD1 (5 bases). Germline V gene data show CDR1 as LNHDA and CDR2 as SQIVND (reference sequence). The V and J ends lost 5 bases and 5 bases respectively, with 18 bases between them. The CDR3 contains 15 residues. The CDR3 DNA follows: TGTGCCAGTAGTCCCCCCCCCGACGGGGGTTATGGCTACACCTTC. This sequence encodes CASSPPPDGGYGYTF.

This sequence joins TRBV7-8 and TRBJ2-3, with 9 bases matching TRBD1. The length of the CDR3 is 15 residues. Per germline, CDR1 SGHVS and CDR2 FQNEAQ. With 4 bases clipped from V and 1 base from J, the junction kept 3 bases outside the gene matches. The CDR3 sequence: CASSYRTGGTDTQYF. CDR3 nucleotides: TGTGCCAGCAGCTATCGGACAGGGGGCACAGATACGCAGTATTTT.

The chain has TRBV10-3 and TRBJ2-3, with 10 bases matching TRBD2. V was clipped by 11 bases and J by 4 bases; unmatched bases: 9. The CDR3 length is 14 residues. CDR1 and CDR2 from the germline V gene are ENHRY and SYGVKD. Here the CDR3 reads CAAERGGKADTQYF. DNA for the CDR3: TGTGCCGCCGAGCGGGGGGGTAAGGCAGATACGCAGTATTTT.

This clone was found once. The gene calls are TRBV11-2 and TRBJ2-3; 9 bases are a match to TRBD2. Germline values: CDR1 SGHAT, CDR2 FQNNGV. The CDR3 contains 16 residues. Trimming took 1 base from V and 2 from J; bases not matched to a gene: 4. CDR3 nucleotides: TGTGCCAGCAGCTTAGGATTAGCGGGGGACACAGATACGCAGTATTTT. It is translated as CASSLGLAGDTDTQYF.

In this sample, this clone turned up once. The chain links TRBV12-5 to TRBJ1-6; D is undetermined. CDR1 is LGHNT, CDR2 FRNRAP, per germline. The CDR3 length is 14 residues. Trimming removed 5 bases from V and 0 bases from J, with 5 bases in between. The CDR3 spells CASGLGSYNSPLHF. The CDR3 region has the DNA TGTGCTAGTGGTCTCGGCTCCTATAATTCACCCCTCCACTTT.

The chain couples TRBV9 to TRBJ2-7; the D gene is possibly TRBD2 (7 bases). The germline CDR1 and CDR2 sequences are SGDLS and YYNGEE. The CDR3 loop spans 14 amino acids. V lost 5 bases to trimming and J lost 5 bases, with 17 bases between them. CDR3 DNA: TGTGCCAGCAGGGACCACCAGGGGAGGGACGAGCAGTACTTC. This encodes CASRDHQGRDEQYF.

The chain recombines TRBV6-2 or TRBV6-3 with TRBJ2-2; 9 nucleotides align to TRBD1. The germline CDR1 and CDR2 sequences are MNHEY and SVGEGT. This CDR3 has 16 amino acids. Losses at the gene ends were 1 base for V and 1 base for J; bases not matched to a gene: 1. The CDR3 spells CASSYWTGENTGELFF. The CDR3 DNA is TGTGCCAGCAGTTACTGGACAGGGGAGAACACCGGGGAGCTGTTTTTT.

The genes are TRBV9 and TRBJ1-4; D is unclear. V lost 0 bases to trimming and J lost 7 bases, with 13 bases between them. Germline-derived CDR1 and CDR2 are SGDLS and YYNGEE. The length of the CDR3 is 15 residues. The CDR3 region is CASSVGSGSGEKLFF. The CDR3 nucleotides are TGTGCCAGCAGCGTAGGGTCGGGGAGTGGTGAAAAACTGTTTTTT.

This clone was detected only a few times. CDR3 in DNA: TGTGCCAGTACCCAGGGGCGGACAGATACGCAGTATTTT. Its translation: CASTQGRTDTQYF. The chain couples TRBV19 to TRBJ2-3, with D perhaps matching TRBD1 (6 bases). The CDR3 is 13 residues long. V lost 7 bases and J lost 3, with 11 bases in between. Germline lookup yields CDR1 LNHDA and CDR2 SQIVND (reference sequence).

The chain couples TRBV28 to TRBJ1-2, with D unresolved. Trimming removed 6 bases from V and 5 bases from J, with 16 bases in between. This CDR3 is 14 amino acids long. Germline assignment: CDR1 MDHEN and CDR2 SYDVKM. The CDR3 is CASRREGRGYGYTF. Written as DNA, the CDR3 is TGTGCCAGCAGACGGGAGGGCCGAGGGTATGGCTACACCTTC.

The chain carries TRBV7-9 and TRBJ1-4, with D perhaps matching TRBD1 (6 bases). Germline CDR1 reads SEHNR; CDR2 reads FQNEAQ (reference sequence). V shed 5 bases and J shed 7 bases, with 17 bases lying between them. The CDR3 has 15 amino acids. As DNA, the CDR3 is TGTGCCAGCAGCCTCGGGGGGGCGCGAAGTGAAAAACTGTTTTTT. Protein: CASSLGGARSEKLFF.

The table lists this clone with a count of one. The rearrangement uses TRBV10-1 and TRBJ1-1; D call uncertain. Germline V gives CDR1 WNHNN, CDR2 SYGVQD (reference sequence). The V and J ends lost 0 bases and 4 bases respectively, with 9 bases between them. The length of the CDR3 is 14 residues. The CDR3 loop is CASSESRSVTEAFF. The CDR3 DNA sequence: TGCGCCAGCAGTGAGTCGAGGTCCGTCACTGAAGCTTTCTTT.

The chain combines TRBV12-3 or TRBV12-4 with TRBJ2-2; D perhaps matches TRBD2 (5 bases). Trimming removed 6 bases at V and 8 bases at J, with 10 bases between. CDR3 length: 12 residues. This CDR3 is CASRLPGGELFF. The CDR3 DNA follows: TGTGCCAGCAGGCTACCGGGAGGGGAGCTGTTTTTT.

The gene calls are TRBV27 and TRBJ1-2; possible D gene TRBD1, 5 bases. V gave up 8 bases and J gave up 3 bases, with 13 bases separating them. Germline V gene data show CDR1 as MNHEY and CDR2 as SMNVEV (reference sequence). There are 13 residues in the CDR3. The CDR3 region has the DNA TGTGCCAGCTCTGGAGGGACTGACTATGGCTACACCTTC. It encodes CASSGGTDYGYTF.

The rearrangement links TRBV12-3 or TRBV12-4 to TRBJ1-2; no reliable D call. V was pared by 1 base and J by 8 bases, with 11 bases between. CDR3 length: 13 residues. The CDR3 is CASSLVGTSGYTF. Written as DNA, the CDR3 is TGTGCCAGCAGTTTAGTTGGTACTTCCGGCTACACCTTC.

There are a few counts of this clone. The rearrangement joins TRBV24-1 to TRBJ1-2; D is unresolved. The germline V and J ends were trimmed by 2 bases and 4 bases, with 4 bases remaining between them. From germline, CDR1 is KGHDR and CDR2 SFDVKD. There are 12 residues in the CDR3. CDR3 DNA: TGTGCCACCAGTGATTCCGGCTATGGCTACACCTTC. Its translation: CATSDSGYGYTF.

The chain employs TRBV7-9 and TRBJ2-3; 8 positions match TRBD2. J was trimmed by 1 base and V by 2 bases; bases with no gene match: 5. The CDR3 contains 16 residues. Germline CDR1 and CDR2: SEHNR and FQNEAQ (reference sequence). The CDR3: CASSLKAGLGTDTQYF. CDR3 DNA: TGTGCCAGCAGCTTAAAGGCGGGACTAGGCACAGATACGCAGTATTTT.

V is TRBV7-8 and J is TRBJ1-1; 8 nucleotides agree with TRBD1. Germline V lookup: CDR1 SGHVS, CDR2 FQNEAQ. Losses at the gene ends were 5 bases for V and 5 bases for J; bases not matched to a gene: 7. This CDR3 spans 14 amino acids. The chain's CDR3 is CASSPWTGKTEAFF. CDR3 bases: TGTGCCAGCAGCCCATGGACAGGGAAAACTGAAGCTTTCTTT.